This T cell receptor (beta chain) stems from a study of T cells in Graves' hyperthyroidism and ophthalmopathy. About the research overall: Peripheral blood specimens were obtained at initial diagnosis, prior to any treatment.

RNA transcripts provided the source from which TCR beta CDR3 regions were amplified. The TCR CDR3 first-round RT-PCR relied on the HTBI primer set. TCRdb re-called the multiplex PCR reads with MiXCR, one entry per CDR3 protein. This sample has about 570,000 distinct CDR3 sequences, with around 15% found just once. Patients with uncontrolled infections, other autoimmune diseases, pregnancy or lactation were excluded. This clonotype appeared many times. This TCR was recovered from a woman aged 35 to 49 with Graves' hyperthyroidism. Specimen: blood.

DNA of the CDR3: TGTGCCTGGAGTGTGACCATGAACACCGGGGAGCTGTTTTTT. It translates to CAWSVTMNTGELFF. This sequence joins TRBV30 and TRBJ2-2; no clear D. The CDR3 consists of 14 residues. CDR1 is GTSNPN and CDR2 is SVGIG in the germline V gene (reference sequence). V was trimmed by 0 bases and J by 1 base, leaving 6 bases between them.